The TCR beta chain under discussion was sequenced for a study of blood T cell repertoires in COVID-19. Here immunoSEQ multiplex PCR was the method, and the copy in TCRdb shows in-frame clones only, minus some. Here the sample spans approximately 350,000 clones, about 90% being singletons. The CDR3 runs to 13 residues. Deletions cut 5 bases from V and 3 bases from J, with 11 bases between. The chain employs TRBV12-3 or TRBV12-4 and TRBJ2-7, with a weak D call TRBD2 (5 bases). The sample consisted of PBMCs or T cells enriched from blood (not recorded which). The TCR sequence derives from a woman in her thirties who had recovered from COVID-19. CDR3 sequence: CASSPPAGYEQYF. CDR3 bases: TGTGCCAGCAGTCCCCCGGCGGGCTACGAGCAGTACTTC.